The rows below give T cell receptor beta chains drawn from one sample of a study of cytomegalovirus exposure and HLA in healthy donors. Here immunoSEQ multiplex PCR was the method, and the copy in TCRdb shows in-frame clones only, minus some. The data show roughly 100,000 clones, 75% to 90% seen once. The sequencing sample was made of PBMCs. Source of these receptors: a young man in good health and CMV-seropositive. Each CDR3 is given with its conserved first and last residue. Each record gives: D gene, V gene, J gene, clone size, CDR3 protein. D genes are given only for firm matches. Only part of the rows carry a size: once, few, many, or a class if the clone is expanded.

D gene: NA; V gene: TRBV4-1; J gene: TRBJ2-7; clone size: NA; CDR3 protein: CASSQGYLFSYEQYF
D gene: NA; V gene: TRBV5-4; J gene: TRBJ1-3; clone size: NA; CDR3 protein: CASSPGGHSGNTIYF
D gene: NA; V gene: TRBV27; J gene: TRBJ1-2; clone size: NA; CDR3 protein: CASSPRQGYTF
D gene: TRBD1; V gene: TRBV19; J gene: TRBJ1-2; clone size: NA; CDR3 protein: CASSTLGTDNGYTF
D gene: TRBD2; V gene: TRBV4-1; J gene: TRBJ2-5; clone size: NA; CDR3 protein: CASSFLFGRGRETQYF
D gene: NA; V gene: TRBV5-1; J gene: TRBJ2-7; clone size: medium-sized; CDR3 protein: CASSLEPGVSYEQYF
D gene: NA; V gene: TRBV6-5; J gene: TRBJ1-2; clone size: NA; CDR3 protein: CASSRRTVINYGYTF
D gene: TRBD1; V gene: TRBV4-1; J gene: TRBJ2-5; clone size: few; CDR3 protein: CASSVQFTGEETQYF
D gene: NA; V gene: TRBV5-4; J gene: TRBJ2-5; clone size: NA; CDR3 protein: CASSSTGGGETQYF
D gene: NA; V gene: TRBV6-1; J gene: NA; clone size: NA; CDR3 protein: CASGTFSYEQYF